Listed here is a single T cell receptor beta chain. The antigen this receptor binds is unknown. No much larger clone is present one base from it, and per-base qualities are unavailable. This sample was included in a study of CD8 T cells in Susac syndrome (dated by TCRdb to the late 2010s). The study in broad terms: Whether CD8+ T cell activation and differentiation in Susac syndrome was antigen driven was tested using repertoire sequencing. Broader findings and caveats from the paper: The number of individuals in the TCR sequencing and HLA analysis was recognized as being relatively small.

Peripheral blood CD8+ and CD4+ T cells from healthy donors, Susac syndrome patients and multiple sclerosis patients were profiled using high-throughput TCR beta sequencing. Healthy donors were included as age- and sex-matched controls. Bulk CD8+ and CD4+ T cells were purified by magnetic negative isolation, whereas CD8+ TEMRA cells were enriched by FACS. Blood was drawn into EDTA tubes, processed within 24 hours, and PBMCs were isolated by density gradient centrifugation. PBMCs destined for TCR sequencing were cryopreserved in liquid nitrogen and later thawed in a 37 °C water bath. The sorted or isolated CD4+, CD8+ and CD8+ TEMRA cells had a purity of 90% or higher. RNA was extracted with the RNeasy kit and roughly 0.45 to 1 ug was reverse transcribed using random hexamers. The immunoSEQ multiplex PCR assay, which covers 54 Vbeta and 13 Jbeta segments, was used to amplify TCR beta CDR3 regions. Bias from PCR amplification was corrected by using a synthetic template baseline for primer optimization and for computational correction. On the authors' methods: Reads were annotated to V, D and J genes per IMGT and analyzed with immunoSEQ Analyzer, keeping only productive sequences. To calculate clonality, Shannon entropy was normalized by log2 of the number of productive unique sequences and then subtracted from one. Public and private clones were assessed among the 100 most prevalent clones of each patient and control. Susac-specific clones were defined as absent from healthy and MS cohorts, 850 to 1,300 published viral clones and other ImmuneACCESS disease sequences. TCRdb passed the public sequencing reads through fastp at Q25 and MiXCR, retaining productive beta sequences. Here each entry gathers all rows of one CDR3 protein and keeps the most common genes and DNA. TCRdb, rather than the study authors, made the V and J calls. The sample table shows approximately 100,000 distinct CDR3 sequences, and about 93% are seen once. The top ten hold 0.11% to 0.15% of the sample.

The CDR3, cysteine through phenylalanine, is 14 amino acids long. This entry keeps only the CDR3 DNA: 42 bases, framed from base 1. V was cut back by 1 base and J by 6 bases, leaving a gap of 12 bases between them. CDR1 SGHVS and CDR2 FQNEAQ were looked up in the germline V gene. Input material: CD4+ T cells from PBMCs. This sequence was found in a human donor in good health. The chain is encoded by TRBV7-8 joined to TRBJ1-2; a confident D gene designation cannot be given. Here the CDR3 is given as CASSLVGPTDGYTF. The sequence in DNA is TGTGCCAGCAGCTTAGTGGGTCCGACCGATGGCTACACCTTC.